A single sample gave rise to the 9 T cell receptor beta chains below, sequenced in a study of T cells in Graves' hyperthyroidism and ophthalmopathy (dated by TCRdb to the late 2010s). The library was obtained by multiplex PCR. The sequencer was an Illumina HiSeq 2000. Amplification of TCR beta CDR3 regions was carried out from RNA transcripts. For the first round of RT-PCR on the TCR CDR3, the HTBI primer set was used together with the Qiagen OneStep RT-PCR kit. TCRdb trimmed the raw reads at Q25, called clones with MiXCR and kept productive beta chains. Rows are unified per CDR3 protein, each entry keeping the most common DNA and genes. The sample table records 540,000 or so distinct CDR3 sequences; 46% of these occur just once. The ten biggest clones cover under 20% of the sample. The sequenced sample consisted of peripheral blood or thyroid tissue (not recorded which). The receptors originated from an adult woman with Graves' disease, either hyperthyroidism or ophthalmopathy (not recorded which).

This clonotype appeared many times. The V and J genes are TRBV2 and TRBJ1-5, with D unclear. The CDR3 covers 14 residues. Trimming took 8 bases from V and 3 from J, leaving 14 bases between them. Germline V gene data show CDR1 as SNHLY and CDR2 as FYNNEI. The CDR3 DNA reads as TGTGCCAGCTCAAAAAGCTCCTACAATCAGCCCCAGCATTTT. Amino acids: CASSKSSYNQPQHF.

The table lists this clonotype with many counts. This chain joins TRBV14 and TRBJ2-7, with D hard to call. Germline CDR1 SGHDN, CDR2 FVKESK. The CDR3 runs 15 residues. Trimming removed 0 bases from V and 3 bases from J, with 12 bases in between. The CDR3 spells CASSQEVSPVYEQYF. In nucleotides, the CDR3 is TGTGCCAGCAGCCAAGAAGTCAGCCCAGTCTACGAGCAGTACTTC.

This clonotype was seen only a few times. V and J are TRBV7-3 and TRBJ2-3; 11 bases agree with TRBD2. Germline CDR1 is SGHTA and CDR2 is FQGTGA. This CDR3 is built from 17 residues. J was trimmed by 6 bases and V by 1 base; bases with no gene match: 9. This CDR3 reads CASSLNLELAGGDTQYF. CDR3 in DNA: TGTGCCAGCAGCTTAAACCTTGAGCTAGCGGGAGGTGATACGCAGTATTTT.

V usage is TRBV10-3 and J usage is TRBJ2-7; D gene unclear. Trimming took off 11 bases at V and 6 bases at J, with 26 bases between the two ends. This CDR3 region has 15 residues. Looked up from germline, CDR1 is ENHRY and CDR2 is SYGVKD. The CDR3 DNA follows: TGTGCCGTTAGGCCCCCCGGGCAGGACCTTTCCGAGCAGTACTTC. Encoded protein: CAVRPPGQDLSEQYF.

The chain uses TRBV9 and TRBJ1-5; TRBD1 might be the D (6 bases). Between the trimmed V and J ends, which lost 4 bases and 3 bases, there was a span of 17 bases. The length of the CDR3 is 16 residues. From germline, CDR1 is SGDLS and CDR2 YYNGEE. The CDR3 loop is CASSLGTGLDNQPQHF. The DNA of the CDR3 is TGTGCCAGCAGCTTGGGTACAGGGTTGGACAATCAGCCCCAGCATTTT.

J is TRBJ2-7 and V is TRBV7-8, with 8 positions matching TRBD2. Trimming removed 5 bases from V and 2 bases from J; junction bases left unmatched: 20. This CDR3 is built from 19 residues. Germline-derived CDR1 and CDR2 are SGHVS and FQNEAQ. CDR3 DNA sequence: TGTGCCAGCAGCCCTGGTTTGGTAGCGGGAACACGACCTACCTACGAGCAGTACTTC. It translates to CASSPGLVAGTRPTYEQYF.

V gene TRBV29-1 combines with J gene TRBJ1-1; D remains ambiguous. The germline gives CDR1 SQVTM, CDR2 ANQGSEA. With 7 bases removed from V and 5 bases from J, the gap between germline ends came to 5 bases. The CDR3 has 9 residues. CDR3 DNA sequence: TGCAGCGGAGGGACTGAAGCTTTCTTT. Its protein product is CSGGTEAFF.

This clonotype came up many times. This chain links TRBV20-1 with TRBJ1-2; tentatively, D is TRBD1 (6 bases). V lost 1 base and J 4 bases, leaving 19 bases between the germline ends. CDR1 and CDR2 (germline): DFQATT, SNEGSKA (reference sequence). The CDR3 length is 16 residues. The CDR3 protein is CSARALTGETSYGYTF. CDR3 bases: TGCAGTGCTAGAGCCTTGACAGGCGAGACCTCCTATGGCTACACCTTC.

The V gene is TRBV5-1, the J gene TRBJ2-5, with D unclear. V lost 4 bases and J lost 3, with 16 bases in between. The CDR3 length is 15 residues. Germline V lookup: CDR1 SGHRS, CDR2 YFSETQ. CDR3 nucleotide sequence: TGCGCCAGCAGCCAAATGTCGTGGGGTGAAGAGACCCAGTACTTC. Protein sequence: CASSQMSWGEETQYF. Based on the CDR3 plus reference TRBV5-1 and TRBJ2-5, the full variable domain is KAGVTQTPRYLIKTRGQQVTLSCSPISGHRSVSWYQQTPGQGLQFLFEYFSETQRNKGNFPGRFSGRQFSNSRSEMNVSTLELGDSALYLCASSQMSWGEETQYFGPGTRLLVL.